The 31 T cell receptor beta chains given below trace back to one sample, sequenced in a study of read filtering for tumor transcriptome and immune sequencing. From approximately 430 ng of RNA, a library with molecular barcoded alpha/delta and beta/gamma adaptors was made. TCRdb analysed the reads with MiXCR anew, one entry per CDR3 protein. The sample lists around 23,000 distinct CDR3 sequences; 22% were seen once. The specimen sequenced was a population of CD138-negative cells sorted from bone marrow. The source of these receptors is a donor at least 40 years old with multiple myeloma.

Points on this clonotype: As the CDR3 is not closed by the conserved phenylalanine or tryptophan, this likely results from a read error. This chain links TRBV6-5 with TRBJ2-3; 11 positions agree with TRBD2. The CDR3 is 16 residues long. Germline V gene data show CDR1 as MNHEY and CDR2 as SVGAGI. As DNA, the CDR3 is TGTGCTAGCAGCCGCGCGACTAGCGGGGGCACAGATACGCAGTATATT. This gives the protein CASSRATSGGTDTQYI.

This clonotype was counted at least ten times. This chain links TRBV7-2 with TRBJ2-3; D is possibly TRBD1 or TRBD2 (5 bases each). Trimming took 5 bases from V and 7 from J, leaving 13 bases between them. The CDR3 loop spans 13 amino acids. Germline V lookup: CDR1 SGHTA, CDR2 FQGNSA. CDR3 sequence reads: CASSPDWGNTQYF. In DNA form, the CDR3 reads TGTGCCAGCAGCCCAGATTGGGGGAATACGCAGTATTTT.

This clonotype was seen many times. The chain is built from TRBV29-1 and TRBJ2-3; maybe TRBD1 (5 bases). The length of the CDR3 is 15 residues. From germline, CDR1 is SQVTM and CDR2 ANQGSEA. Trimming took 4 bases from V and 0 from J, leaving 14 bases between them. The CDR3, as DNA: TGCAGCGTTGGACCGACAGACACTAGCACAGATACGCAGTATTTT. The encoded protein is CSVGPTDTSTDTQYF.

At least ten counts were recorded for this clonotype. This chain joins TRBV12-3 or TRBV12-4 and TRBJ1-1, with D tentatively TRBD1 (6 bases). The length of the CDR3 is 13 residues. Trimming cost V 3 bases and J 6 bases, with 11 bases left between them. CDR3 protein: CASSLGGHSEAFF. In nucleotides, the CDR3 is TGTGCCAGCAGTTTGGGGGGCCACTCTGAAGCTTTCTTT.

In its sample, this clonotype was seen many times. The rearrangement uses TRBV7-2 and TRBJ2-7; no clear D gene. This CDR3 has 13 residues. Germline V lookup: CDR1 SGHTA, CDR2 FQGNSA. The V end was cut by 3 bases, the J end by 2 bases, with 8 bases between. This chain's CDR3 is CASSFGEAYEQYF. CDR3 DNA: TGTGCCAGCAGCTTTGGGGAAGCCTACGAGCAGTACTTC.

This clonotype showed up just a few times. The rearrangement uses TRBV20-1 and TRBJ1-1, with 7 positions matching TRBD1. V lost 1 base to trimming and J lost 5 bases; unmatched junction nucleotides: 10. Germline-derived CDR1 and CDR2 are DFQATT and SNEGSKA (reference sequence). The CDR3 totals 15 residues. The CDR3 here is CSARVGAGGATEAFF. The CDR3 DNA reads TGCAGTGCTAGAGTAGGGGCAGGGGGTGCGACTGAAGCTTTCTTT.

Many counts were recorded for this clonotype. The J gene is TRBJ1-2, the V gene TRBV3-1, with D unresolved. Germline loops: CDR1 LGHDT, CDR2 YNNKEL (reference sequence). With 1 base removed from V and 1 base from J, the gap between germline ends came to 7 bases. CDR3 length equals 14 residues. The CDR3 loop is CASSQAGINYGYTF. The CDR3 DNA follows: TGTGCCAGCAGCCAAGCCGGGATTAACTATGGCTACACCTTC.

The V call is TRBV4-2, the J call TRBJ2-2, with 11 positions matching TRBD2. There are 18 residues in the CDR3. Germline-derived CDR1 and CDR2 are LGHNA and YNFKEQ. Losses at the gene ends were 4 bases for V and 6 bases for J; bases not matched to a gene: 13. CDR3 sequence (DNA): TGTGCCAGCAGCCTCGGAACTAGCGGGGGTATTGGGGCCGGGGAGCTGTTTTTT. Protein: CASSLGTSGGIGAGELFF.

The V gene is TRBV19, the J gene TRBJ2-7; TRBD2 matches 9 bases. There are 14 residues in the CDR3. CDR1 is LNHDA and CDR2 is SQIVND in the germline V gene (reference sequence). Germline trimming cut 10 bases from V and 4 bases from J; bases unmatched to any gene: 11. In nucleotides, the CDR3 is TGTGCCACCAAGAGAGCGGGGGGCCCTTACGAGCAGTACTTC. Amino acid sequence: CATKRAGGPYEQYF.

In this sample, this clonotype turned up many times. The chain combines TRBV20-1 with TRBJ2-7; possibly TRBD2 for D (6 bases). Germline loops: CDR1 DFQATT, CDR2 SNEGSKA (reference sequence). CDR3 size: 14 residues. The ends were cut back, 3 bases at V and 7 bases at J, with 19 bases in the middle. The CDR3 sequence is CSASGSGDVGEQYF. The CDR3 bases are TGCAGTGCTAGCGGGTCGGGAGACGTGGGGGAGCAGTACTTC.

This clonotype has at least ten counts. V is TRBV12-3 or TRBV12-4 and J is TRBJ1-1; maybe TRBD1 (5 bases). The CDR3 length is 14 residues. Trimming took off 3 bases at V and 3 bases at J, with 11 bases between the two ends. Here the CDR3 reads CASSFRGGDTEAFF. In nucleotides, the CDR3 is TGTGCCAGCAGTTTTAGGGGAGGAGACACTGAAGCTTTCTTT.

V gene TRBV12-5 combines with J gene TRBJ2-5; D call uncertain. Trimming took 2 bases from V and 3 from J, leaving 13 bases between them. The CDR3 totals 15 residues. Germline-derived CDR1 and CDR2 are LGHNT and FRNRAP. CDR3 amino acids: CASGLQNRAKETQYF. For the CDR3, the DNA is TGTGCTAGTGGTTTGCAAAACAGAGCAAAAGAGACCCAGTACTTC.

With regard to this clonotype: This sequence may be a read error, since a much larger clone differs from it by one base. The chain carries TRBV20-1 and TRBJ2-5; TRBD1 agrees at 8 bases. Germline V gene lookup returns CDR1 DFQATT and CDR2 SNEGSKA (reference sequence). J was trimmed by 4 bases and V by 7 bases; bases with no gene match: 14. CDR3 length: 15 amino acids. The CDR3 is CSVRTTGGFLETQYF. The CDR3, as DNA: TGCAGTGTCAGAACCACAGGGGGTTTCTTAGAGACCCAGTACTTC.

This clonotype was seen a handful of times. The chain links TRBV10-1 to TRBJ1-1; no definite D call. This CDR3 comprises 13 residues. Trimming cost V 4 bases and J 4 bases, with 10 bases left between them. Germline V gene lookup returns CDR1 WNHNN and CDR2 SYGVQD (reference sequence). CDR3 nucleotides: TGCGCCAGCAGTGCGTCTCGAGGCACTGAAGCTTTCTTT. Translated, it gives CASSASRGTEAFF.

In the case of this clonotype: A much larger clonotype is one base distant, so this may be a read error. The rearrangement links TRBV24-1 to TRBJ2-2, with D perhaps given as TRBD1 or TRBD2 (5 bases each). V dropped 3 bases and J dropped 4 bases, with 14 bases sitting between them. In germline, CDR1 is KGHDR, CDR2 SFDVKD. This CDR3 is built from 16 residues. The CDR3 spells CATSDPGLGTTGELFF. The DNA for the CDR3 is TGTGCCACCAGTGATCCTGGACTGGGGACCACCGGGGAGCTGTTTTTT.

This clonotype was detected many times. The V gene is TRBV5-1, the J gene TRBJ2-1; the D gene could be TRBD1 or TRBD2 (5 bases each). The CDR3 has 15 amino acids. V lost 0 bases and J 6 bases, leaving 13 bases between the germline ends. Germline lookup yields CDR1 SGHRS and CDR2 YFSETQ. The CDR3 loop is CASSLGGGVGNEQFF. CDR3 coding DNA: TGCGCCAGCAGCTTGGGTGGGGGTGTCGGCAATGAGCAGTTCTTC.

This clonotype came up many times. This CDR3 reads CSARLPGSEQYF. DNA for the CDR3: TGCAGTGCTAGACTCCCAGGGAGCGAGCAGTACTTC. V and J are TRBV20-1 and TRBJ2-7; either TRBD1 or TRBD2 may supply D (5 bases each). Per the germline V gene, CDR1 is DFQATT and CDR2 is SNEGSKA (reference sequence). The CDR3 extends over 12 amino acids. V was pared by 2 bases and J by 6 bases, with 11 bases between.

Note on this clonotype: This may be a read error: a much more frequent sequence differs by one nucleotide. The chain recombines TRBV5-4 with TRBJ2-1; 9 positions match TRBD1. CDR3 length equals 15 residues. Per the germline V gene, CDR1 is SGHNT and CDR2 is YYREEE (reference sequence). CDR3 residues: CASSLGQGSYNGQFF. The CDR3 DNA sequence: TGTGCCAGCAGCCTGGGACAGGGATCCTACAATGGGCAGTTCTTC.

With regard to this clonotype: Given a much more abundant clone one base away, this may be a read error. This chain uses TRBV24-1 with TRBJ2-2, with unresolved D. The CDR3 is made up of 15 amino acids. Germline values: CDR1 KGHDR, CDR2 SFDVKD. CDR3 coding DNA: TGTGTCACCAGTGACCCTACGGACGGGACCGGGGAGCTGTTTTTT. It specifies CVTSDPTDGTGELFF.

Comments on this clonotype: A much larger clone differs from this one at a single base, so this may be a read error. This CDR3 is missing its conserved last phenylalanine or tryptophan, likely due to a read error. This rearrangement joins TRBV7-8 to TRBJ2-1, with D perhaps TRBD1 (5 bases). The CDR3 is 15 residues long. Germline loops: CDR1 SGHVS, CDR2 FQNEAQ. V was clipped by 5 bases and J by 2 bases, with 13 bases between them. The CDR3 is CASSPRRGTYNEQFL. The CDR3 nucleotides are TGTGCCAGCAGCCCGAGAAGGGGAACCTACAATGAGCAGTTCCTC.

With respect to this clonotype: Given a much more abundant clone one base away, this may be a read error. V and J are TRBV9 and TRBJ1-4; D may be TRBD1 (5 bases). V lost 6 bases, J lost 8 bases, and 17 bases lay in between. CDR3 length: 14 residues. Per germline, CDR1 SGDLS and CDR2 YYNGEE. The CDR3 sequence: CASTPGTRGEKLFF. DNA for the CDR3: TGTGCCAGCACCCCCGGGACCCGGGGGGAAAAACTGTTTTTT.

This clonotype was seen a handful of times. The J gene is TRBJ1-1, the V gene TRBV18; D remains unclear. CDR1 and CDR2 (germline): KGHSH, LQKENI. Trimming took 3 bases from V and 1 from J, leaving 15 bases between them. This CDR3 contains 16 residues. For the CDR3, the DNA is TGTGCCAGCTCACCCATTGCAGCTAAAGAGAACACTGAAGCTTTCTTT. This codes for CASSPIAAKENTEAFF.

As regards this clonotype: This could be a read error, since a much larger clone is one nucleotide away. V usage is TRBV11-3 and J usage is TRBJ2-1; D may be TRBD2 (6 bases). The germline V and J ends were trimmed by 3 bases and 9 bases, with 9 bases remaining between them. This CDR3 spans 12 amino acids. The germline V gene encodes CDR1 SGHNT and CDR2 YENEEA. The CDR3 DNA is TGTGCCAGCAGCTTGGGCGGGGTTGAGCAGTTCTTC. It encodes CASSLGGVEQFF.

This clonotype was found many times. CDR3 DNA sequence: TGTGCCAGCAGCTTAGAGGGATTCCGCCAGAATTCACCCCTCCACTTT. It translates to CASSLEGFRQNSPLHF. The V call is TRBV7-2, the J call TRBJ1-6; D remains ambiguous. V was pared by 1 base and J by 7 bases, with 14 bases between. The V gene's germline CDR1 is SGHTA and CDR2 FQGNSA. The CDR3 is 16 amino acids.

This clonotype has just a few counts. The rearrangement joins TRBV2 to TRBJ1-3; TRBD1 agrees at 7 bases. The CDR3 sequence is 14 residues long. V dropped 6 bases and J dropped 4; count of bases not matched to a gene: 6. Per germline, CDR1 SNHLY and CDR2 FYNNEI. The CDR3 DNA reads TGTGCCAGCAGGGCCGGACAGGCGGGAAACACCATATATTTT. The encoded protein is CASRAGQAGNTIYF.

This clonotype has ten or more counts. The chain carries TRBV5-5 and TRBJ1-6; D gene unclear. The CDR3 extends over 17 amino acids. V was cut by 6 bases and J by 7 bases, with 23 bases left in between. Germline V lookup: CDR1 SGHKS, CDR2 YYEKEE (reference sequence). The CDR3 DNA is TGTGCCAGCACCACAACAAACCCGGGTCGTGGGAATTCACCCCTCCACTTT. Its protein product is CASTTTNPGRGNSPLHF.

There are a few counts of this clonotype. The chain uses TRBV29-1 and TRBJ1-2; D gene unclear. V dropped 8 bases and J dropped 0 bases, with 13 bases sitting between them. Germline V lookup: CDR1 SQVTM, CDR2 ANQGSEA. The CDR3 extends over 13 amino acids. CDR3 protein: CSTLAESNYGYTF. The CDR3 nucleotides read TGCAGCACTCTGGCAGAATCTAACTATGGCTACACCTTC.

This clonotype was detected ten times or more. The gene calls are TRBV11-3 and TRBJ2-3; 8 nucleotides match TRBD2. J lost 5 bases, V lost 0 bases, and 4 bases had no gene match. This CDR3 has 15 amino acids. Germline assignment: CDR1 SGHNT and CDR2 YENEEA. The CDR3 protein is CASSLEGLEEDTQYF. In DNA form, the CDR3 reads TGTGCCAGCAGCTTAGAGGGACTAGAGGAAGATACGCAGTATTTT.

This clonotype turned up a few times. The rearrangement joins TRBV5-4 to TRBJ1-1; D is possibly TRBD1 (6 bases). V dropped 4 bases and J dropped 4 bases, with 20 bases sitting between them. The CDR3 totals 16 residues. Germline V lookup: CDR1 SGHNT, CDR2 YYREEE (reference sequence). The CDR3 DNA reads as TGTGCCAGCAGCCCGCGGGGGGGCAGGGAGAGCACTGAAGCTTTCTTT. It encodes CASSPRGGRESTEAFF.

This clonotype was recorded many times. The V and J genes are TRBV20-1 and TRBJ2-3, with D possibly TRBD1 on 5 matching bases. Germline V gene sequence: CDR1 DFQATT, CDR2 SNEGSKA (reference sequence). The CDR3 sequence is 14 residues long. V was trimmed by 7 bases and J by 2 bases, leaving 16 bases between them. CDR3 nucleotide sequence: TGCAGTGTATCGGGCAGGGTGAACACAGATACGCAGTATTTT. Protein product: CSVSGRVNTDTQYF.

This clonotype appeared a few times. The junction differs from germline at one of its ends, possibly a read error. V gene TRBV19 combines with J gene TRBJ1-1; D gene unclear. The CDR3 extends over 13 amino acids. CDR1 is LNHDA, CDR2 SQIVND, per germline (reference sequence). The CDR3, as DNA: TGTGCCAGTAGTCACGGACCGAACAGTGAAGCTTTCTTT. It encodes CASSHGPNSEAFF.